This T cell receptor beta chain was recovered during a study of shared clonotypes between healthy human individuals. Study-level background: Donors had three CD4 naive, three CD4 memory, two CD8 naive and one CD8 memory plate apiece.

Study observations and caveats: Clonotypes shared by all four sorted-subset donors had higher generation probabilities than non-shared clonotypes.

Every subset had its genomic DNA shared out evenly among several immunoSEQ plates. The assay was immunoSEQ multiplex PCR, and TCRdb's table has in-frame clones only and misses some. The data contain about 2.1 million clones, roughly 91% of them seen just once; the ten biggest clones take up roughly 1.8%. Note on this clone: Its antigen is as yet unknown.

CD45RO negativity and positive selection for CCR7 defined naive CD8 cells, a population that excluded terminally differentiated effector memory CD45RA+ cells. Donors, without exception, were Caucasian adults residing in Nashville, Tennessee. The germline V and J ends were trimmed by 3 bases and 2 bases, with 15 bases remaining between them. CDR3 length equals 16 residues. Looked up from germline, CDR1 is SGDLS and CDR2 is YYNGEE. Sequenced input: naive CD8+ T cells from PBMCs. The chain employs TRBV9 and TRBJ1-3; D call uncertain. The source of this sequence is a man aged 18 to 35 in good health. Some clones in this sample may be carry-over from other donors' samples. The CDR3 region has the DNA TGTGCCAGCAGCGCCCTCCCGGACCACGCTGGAAACACCATATATTTT. Translation gives CASSALPDHAGNTIYF.